A single sample gave rise to the 10 T cell receptor beta chains below, sequenced in a study of T cell changes during pregnancy in multiple sclerosis. Here immunoSEQ multiplex PCR was the method, and the copy in TCRdb shows in-frame clones only, minus some. The data show approximately 44,000 clones, less than 95% seen once. Here the sequenced sample was CD4+ T cells from peripheral blood mononuclear cells, taken in the third trimester of pregnancy. Receptors were obtained from a female donor with multiple sclerosis, enrolled in a pregnancy study.

As for this clone: A read error may produce the germline difference seen at one junction end. The chain has TRBV9 and TRBJ1-5, with 7 bases matching TRBD1. Germline-derived CDR1 and CDR2 are SGDLS and YYNGEE. The CDR3 contains 15 residues. CDR3 region: CASSERQGRKQPQHF. In nucleotides, the CDR3 is TGTGCCAGCAGCGAGCGACAGGGCCGCAAGCAGCCCCAGCATTTT. The variable domain in full, with the rest retrieved from reference TRBV9 and TRBJ1-5, is DSGVTQTPKHLITATGQRVTLRCSPRSGDLSVYWYQQSLDQGLQFLIQYYNGEERAKGNILERFSAQQFPDLHSELNLSSLELGDSALYFCASSERQGRKQPQHFGDGTRLSIL.

The CDR3 loop reads CASSQDLGASGYTF. CDR3 bases: TGCGCCAGCAGCCAAGATTTAGGGGCGTCTGGCTACACCTTC. The V call is TRBV4-3, the J call TRBJ1-2; D perhaps matches TRBD1 (5 bases). V was clipped by 0 bases and J by 7 bases, with 12 bases between them. CDR1 LGHNA and CDR2 YSLEER come from the germline V gene. This CDR3 is 14 amino acids long.

The chain recombines TRBV28 with TRBJ2-1; D may be TRBD1 (6 bases). This CDR3 spans 14 amino acids. Germline CDR1 reads MDHEN; CDR2 reads SYDVKM. Trimming pared 5 bases from V and 0 bases from J, leaving 8 bases between. The CDR3 reads CASSRGGSYNEQFF. As DNA, the CDR3 is TGTGCCAGCAGTAGAGGGGGCTCCTACAATGAGCAGTTCTTC.

V is TRBV21-1 and J is TRBJ1-5; the tabulated D call, TRBD1, remains unverified against the DNA. TRBV21-1 is marked as a pseudogene. This CDR3 is built from 16 residues. CDR3 coding DNA: TGTGCCAGCAGCAAAGGGGGTAGGTGGGACACTCAGCCCCAGCATTTT. Amino acids: CASSKGGRWDTQPQHF.

The chain joins TRBV27 to TRBJ1-2, with D possibly TRBD1 on 6 matching bases. Per germline, CDR1 MNHEY and CDR2 SMNVEV (reference sequence). Trimming stripped 6 bases from V and 8 bases from J, with 16 bases between. CDR3 size: 13 residues. Here the CDR3 reads CASRKGGAWGYTF. The CDR3 DNA is TGTGCCAGCAGGAAAGGGGGAGCGTGGGGCTACACCTTC.

The chain combines TRBV6-1 with TRBJ1-5; 8 bases are shared with TRBD1. The germline gives CDR1 MNHNS, CDR2 SASEGT. CDR3 length: 17 amino acids. With 0 bases clipped from V and 3 bases from J, the junction kept 7 bases outside the gene matches. CDR3 in amino acids: CASSEAHGQGYNQPQHF. The CDR3 region has the DNA TGTGCCAGCAGTGAAGCGCACGGACAGGGATACAATCAGCCCCAGCATTTT.

The chain combines TRBV6-1 with TRBJ1-5; D is perhaps TRBD1 (5 bases). CDR3 size: 15 residues. In germline, CDR1 is MNHNS, CDR2 SASEGT. V gave up 0 bases and J gave up 2 bases, with 8 bases separating them. CDR3 coding DNA: TGTGCCAGCAGTGAAGCGGGGGGGGGCAATCAGCCCCAGCATTTT. Translation gives CASSEAGGGNQPQHF.

The chain recombines TRBV7-2 with TRBJ2-3, with TRBD2 matching over 11 bases. The CDR3 extends over 13 amino acids. V lost 5 bases and J lost 7; bases outside the gene matches: 2. The germline gives CDR1 SGHTA, CDR2 FQGNSA. The CDR3 DNA reads as TGTGCCAGCAGCGGGACTAGCGGAAATACGCAGTATTTT. It is translated as CASSGTSGNTQYF.

This clone was seen only once. This sequence joins TRBV15 and TRBJ2-1; tentative D call: TRBD2 (6 bases). With 1 base removed from V and 6 bases from J, the gap between germline ends came to 10 bases. The germline CDR1 and CDR2 sequences are LNHNV and YYDKDF (reference sequence). The CDR3 covers 14 residues. The CDR3 coding sequence is TGTGCCACCAGCAGAGGTATGGGGGGCAATGAGCAGTTCTTC. Translated: CATSRGMGGNEQFF.

CDR3 residues: CASSPGGARGDEQYF. As DNA, the CDR3 is TGTGCCAGCAGTCCCGGCGGGGCTAGGGGCGACGAGCAGTACTTC. The chain couples TRBV6-6 to TRBJ2-7, with D perhaps matching TRBD2 (6 bases). Looked up from germline, CDR1 is MNHNY and CDR2 is SVGAGI (reference sequence). V gave up 5 bases and J gave up 5 bases, with 19 bases separating them. The CDR3 extends over 15 amino acids.